This T cell receptor (beta chain) was captured by sequencing in a study of shared clonotypes between healthy human individuals. Study-level information: Donors had three CD4 naive, three CD4 memory, two CD8 naive and one CD8 memory plate apiece.

The CDR3 is 16 amino acids. In germline, CDR1 is SGDLS, CDR2 YYNGEE. V lost 2 bases, J lost 5 bases, and 8 bases stayed unmatched. This clone was picked up one time. Its antigen remains unknown. Whole-study findings and limits: Unshared clonotypes carried lower generation probabilities than those common to all four donors. Among the subsets, naive ones generally showed larger estimated richness than memory ones. Genetic and exposure-history diversity was limited by the few donors.

Clones were read by immunoSEQ multiplex PCR, and TCRdb kept only the in-frame ones, dropping some. The data show roughly 1,500,000 clones, 98% seen once. The receptor's source is a man aged 30-40 years in good health. Specimen: naive CD4+ T cells sorted from blood. Regarding subset: CD45RA+ positively selected. V usage is TRBV9 and J usage is TRBJ2-5; 11 nucleotides line up with TRBD1. The CDR3 loop is CASSVSGTGGIETQYF. The DNA for the CDR3 is TGTGCCAGCAGCGTCTCCGGGACAGGGGGAATCGAGACCCAGTACTTC.